The next 9 T cell receptor beta chains were all read from a single sample in a study of blood T cells in healthy people across ages. A J-beta primer mix and a sample-barcoded 5' primer were used in a second PCR of about 6 to 12 cycles. One entry per CDR3 protein, called by TCRdb with MiXCR from the 5' RACE reads. Of some 760,000 distinct CDR3 sequences in the sample, roughly 25% are singletons; the top ten hold more than 3%. These data were also filed under a second study, of T cells of mothers and their children.

Material for sequencing was blood. The receptors stem from a boy younger than 18 in good health.

This rearrangement joins TRBV29-1 to TRBJ1-3; a weak D match, TRBD1 (5 bases). The germline V gene encodes CDR1 SQVTM and CDR2 ANQGSEA. The CDR3 has 14 amino acids. Trimming removed 0 bases from V and 10 bases from J, with 16 bases in between. CDR3 DNA sequence: TGCAGCGTTGAAGATCATCGGGGGATTGGAACCATATATTTT. This translates into CSVEDHRGIGTIYF.

This clonotype has a handful of counts. This rearrangement joins TRBV5-1 to TRBJ2-5, with D possibly matching TRBD2 (5 bases). Trimming shortened V by 4 bases and J by 4 bases, and 20 bases separated the two germline ends. Germline V CDR1 and CDR2: SGHRS, YFSETQ. The CDR3 runs to 16 residues. The CDR3 coding sequence is TGCGCCAGCAGCCCTCTCTTCCGCGGAGGTGGAGAGACCCAGTACTTC. As protein: CASSPLFRGGGETQYF. The full variable domain, completed using reference TRBV5-1 and TRBJ2-5, is KAGVTQTPRYLIKTRGQQVTLSCSPISGHRSVSWYQQTPGQGLQFLFEYFSETQRNKGNFPGRFSGRQFSNSRSEMNVSTLELGDSALYLCASSPLFRGGGETQYFGPGTRLLVL.

This clonotype was recorded a few times. The chain joins TRBV28 to TRBJ2-1, with 9 nucleotides matching TRBD1. CDR1 is MDHEN and CDR2 is SYDVKM in the germline V gene. The CDR3 runs to 19 residues. With V trimmed by 6 bases and J by 4 bases, 19 bases remained unmatched. CDR3 region: CASRALGTGPLSSYNEQFF. The CDR3 DNA sequence: TGTGCCAGCAGGGCCCTTGGGACAGGGCCTCTAAGCTCTTACAATGAGCAGTTCTTC.

The table lists this clonotype with a few counts. The genes are TRBV7-2 and TRBJ2-7; D ambiguous. CDR3 length equals 13 residues. The germline CDR1 and CDR2 sequences are SGHTA and FQGNSA. Deletions cut 5 bases from V and 6 bases from J, with 14 bases between. CDR3 DNA sequence: TGTGCCAGCAGCCCCCAGGAGAGGCTCGAGCAGTACTTC. Encoded protein: CASSPQERLEQYF.

This clonotype has a handful of counts. The gene calls are TRBV10-3 and TRBJ1-1; 7 bases align to TRBD1. The CDR3 contains 16 residues. CDR1 is ENHRY, CDR2 SYGVKD, per germline. V lost 0 bases and J lost 1; bases outside the gene matches: 5. CDR3 in DNA: TGTGCCATCAGTGAGTCGAGGGACAGCCAGAACACTGAAGCTTTCTTT. Protein sequence: CAISESRDSQNTEAFF.

The CDR3 DNA is TGTGCCTGGAGTGTAGCGACAGGGAGAAGCACAGATACGCAGTATTTT. It is translated as CAWSVATGRSTDTQYF. The chain uses TRBV30 and TRBJ2-3; 7 positions match TRBD1. Trimming removed 0 bases from V and 0 bases from J; junction bases left unmatched: 6. The germline V gene has CDR1 GTSNPN and CDR2 SVGIG (reference sequence). The CDR3 is made up of 16 amino acids.

This clonotype showed up just a few times. V is TRBV7-3 and J is TRBJ1-1; D remains ambiguous. CDR3 length: 13 amino acids. Trimming took 6 bases from V and 3 from J, leaving 11 bases between them. Germline loops: CDR1 SGHTA, CDR2 FQGTGA. This CDR3 reads CASRPSADTEAFF. The CDR3 DNA sequence: TGTGCCAGCAGGCCCTCGGCAGACACTGAAGCTTTCTTT. The whole variable domain, filled in from reference TRBV7-3 and TRBJ1-1, reads GAGVSQTPSNKVTEKGKYVELRCDPISGHTALYWYRQSLGQGPEFLIYFQGTGAADDSGLPNDRFFAVRPEGSVSTLKIQRTERGDSAVYLCASRPSADTEAFFGQGTRLTVV.

V gene TRBV28 combines with J gene TRBJ2-4; D assignment may be TRBD1 or TRBD2 (6 bases each). This CDR3 has 14 amino acids. With 2 bases removed from V and 8 bases from J, the gap between germline ends came to 13 bases. CDR1 is MDHEN, CDR2 SYDVKM, per germline. CDR3 bases: TGTGCCAGCAGTTTAAGGGGGGCGTTGGACATTCAGTACTTC. Its protein is CASSLRGALDIQYF.

The chain uses TRBV7-2 and TRBJ1-2, with no clear D. Between the trimmed V and J ends, which lost 5 bases and 4 bases, there was a span of 14 bases. CDR1 is SGHTA and CDR2 is FQGNSA in the germline V gene. This CDR3 comprises 14 residues. CDR3 sequence: CASSPERIVYGYTF. The CDR3 DNA reads TGTGCCAGCAGCCCCGAGCGGATAGTCTATGGCTACACCTTC.